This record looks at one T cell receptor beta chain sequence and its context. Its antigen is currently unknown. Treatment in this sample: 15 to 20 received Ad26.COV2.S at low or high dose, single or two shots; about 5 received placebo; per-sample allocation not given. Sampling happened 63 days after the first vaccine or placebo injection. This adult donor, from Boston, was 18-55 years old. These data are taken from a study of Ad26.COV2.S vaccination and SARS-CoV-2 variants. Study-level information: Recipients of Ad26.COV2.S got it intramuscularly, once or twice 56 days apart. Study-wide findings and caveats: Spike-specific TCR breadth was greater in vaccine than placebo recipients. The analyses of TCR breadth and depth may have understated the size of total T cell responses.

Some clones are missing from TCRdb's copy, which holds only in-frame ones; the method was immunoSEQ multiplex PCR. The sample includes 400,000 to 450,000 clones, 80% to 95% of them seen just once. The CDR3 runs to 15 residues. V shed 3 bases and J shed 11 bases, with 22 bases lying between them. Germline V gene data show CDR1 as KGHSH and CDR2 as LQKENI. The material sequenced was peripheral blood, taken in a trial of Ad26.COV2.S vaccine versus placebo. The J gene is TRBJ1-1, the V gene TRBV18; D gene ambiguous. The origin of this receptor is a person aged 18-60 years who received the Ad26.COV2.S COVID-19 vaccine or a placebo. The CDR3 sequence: CASSPQTSADVEAFF. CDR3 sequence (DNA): TGTGCCAGCTCACCCCAAACCTCAGCGGATGTGGAGGCTTTCTTT. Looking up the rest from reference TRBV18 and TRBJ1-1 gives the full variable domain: NAGVMQNPRHLVRRRGQEARLRCSPMKGHSHVYWYRQLPEEGLKFMVYLQKENIIDESGMPKERFSAEFPKEGPSILRIQQVVRGDSAAYFCASSPQTSADVEAFFGQGTRLTVV.